The 28 T cell receptor beta chains presented below share a single source sample, sequenced in a study of blood T cell repertoires in COVID-19. This table comes from immunoSEQ multiplex PCR, and its TCRdb copy is limited to in-frame clones, with some not included. The table records roughly 230,000 clones, roughly nine tenths of them present only once. Input material: peripheral blood. These receptors originate from a woman aged 40-49 years who had recovered from COVID-19.

In nucleotides, the CDR3 is TGTGCCAGCAGTGAAGGGATGAGGGCTCCAGCTTTCTTT. Its protein product is CASSEGMRAPAFF. The V call is TRBV2, the J call TRBJ1-1, with D unresolved. The CDR3 is 13 amino acids. Trimming pared 1 base from V and 10 bases from J, leaving 13 bases between. Germline-derived CDR1 and CDR2 are SNHLY and FYNNEI.

The CDR3 coding sequence is TGTGCCAGCAGCTTGGGGACAGGGGGCGCCACGGGCAATCAGCCCCAGCATTTT. Translated: CASSLGTGGATGNQPQHF. V and J are TRBV5-4 and TRBJ1-5, with 11 nucleotides matching TRBD1. With 0 bases clipped from V and 2 bases from J, the junction kept 7 bases outside the gene matches. Germline V gene lookup returns CDR1 SGHNT and CDR2 YYREEE (reference sequence). The CDR3 extends over 18 amino acids.

The chain links TRBV5-5 to TRBJ2-1; 7 bases agree with TRBD2. The CDR3 extends over 16 amino acids. Per the germline V gene, CDR1 is SGHKS and CDR2 is YYEKEE (reference sequence). Germline trimming cut 0 bases from V and 4 bases from J; bases unmatched to any gene: 7. The CDR3 sequence is CASSLGSSGGYNEQFF. DNA of the CDR3: TGTGCCAGCAGCTTGGGATCTAGCGGAGGGTACAATGAGCAGTTCTTC.

CDR3 nucleotides: TGTGCCAGCAGCTTAAACCCCCCCGGCAGCGATGAAAAACTGTTTTTT. This sequence encodes CASSLNPPGSDEKLFF. The rearrangement links TRBV7-7 to TRBJ1-4; D unresolved. Per the germline V gene, CDR1 is SSHAT and CDR2 is FNYEAQ (reference sequence). This CDR3 region has 16 residues. Trimming shortened V by 2 bases and J by 6 bases, and 16 bases separated the two germline ends.

This clone was observed at least ten times. This chain uses TRBV7-9 with TRBJ2-5; 14 bases agree with TRBD2. CDR3 length: 17 residues. Germline-derived CDR1 and CDR2 are SEHNR and FQNEAQ (reference sequence). J was trimmed by 4 bases and V by 1 base; bases with no gene match: 5. CDR3: CASSLVRLAGGRETQYF. Written as DNA, the CDR3 is TGTGCCAGCAGCTTAGTCCGACTAGCGGGGGGGAGAGAGACCCAGTACTTC.

The V call is TRBV5-1, the J call TRBJ2-1; D uncertain. CDR1 and CDR2 (germline): SGHRS, YFSETQ. V shed 4 bases and J shed 0 bases, with 14 bases lying between them. This CDR3 has 16 amino acids. CDR3 DNA sequence: TGCGCCAGCAGCCGATCCCTGACAAGCTCCTACAATGAGCAGTTCTTC. It translates to CASSRSLTSSYNEQFF.

The chain employs TRBV6-5 and TRBJ1-5; 8 bases align to TRBD1. The CDR3 runs 14 residues. With V trimmed by 6 bases and J by 4 bases, 5 bases remained unmatched. The V gene's germline CDR1 is MNHEY and CDR2 SVGAGI. The DNA of the CDR3 is TGTGCCAGCAGCGCCGGGACAGGTAATCAGCCCCAGCATTTT. Residues: CASSAGTGNQPQHF.

This chain connects TRBV10-3 to TRBJ1-1; D is unclear. Trimming removed 1 base at V and 3 bases at J, with 6 bases between. The CDR3 length is 13 residues. Per the germline V gene, CDR1 is ENHRY and CDR2 is SYGVKD. The CDR3 here is CAISEFRDTEAFF. The CDR3 DNA sequence: TGTGCCATCAGTGAGTTCCGGGACACTGAAGCTTTCTTT.

The J gene is TRBJ2-2, the V gene TRBV28; 12 bases map to TRBD2. Germline assignment: CDR1 MDHEN and CDR2 SYDVKM. This CDR3 spans 18 amino acids. V lost 8 bases to trimming and J lost 1 base; unmatched junction nucleotides: 11. CDR3 in DNA: TGTGCCAGCCAGGTCAGACTAGCGGGAGAACTGAACACCGGGGAGCTGTTTTTT. The encoded protein is CASQVRLAGELNTGELFF.

About this clone itself: The DNA is omitted, as the CDR3 cannot be located on it reliably, and the CDR3 follows TCRdb's listing. The rearrangement uses TRBV7-9 and TRBJ2-1; the D segment call TRBD2 is taken from the table without a DNA check. CDR1 and CDR2 from the germline V gene are SEHNR and FQNEAQ (reference sequence). With termini counted, the CDR3 has 14 amino acids. CDR3 region: CASSSSSSYNEQFF.

This rearrangement joins TRBV30 to TRBJ1-6; tentatively, D is TRBD1 (6 bases). Germline V gene lookup returns CDR1 GTSNPN and CDR2 SVGIG (reference sequence). Deletions cut 3 bases from V and 7 bases from J, with 13 bases between. CDR3 length: 14 amino acids. Written as DNA, the CDR3 is TGTGCCTGGAGGGTTGTAGGGGGAAATTCACCCCTCCACTTT. This gives the protein CAWRVVGGNSPLHF.

In this sample, this clone turned up a few times. V usage is TRBV4-1 and J usage is TRBJ1-1; 7 positions match TRBD1. Germline-derived CDR1 and CDR2 are MGHRA and YSYEKL. The CDR3 covers 14 residues. The junction had 8 bases not matched to a gene; V was cut back by 3 bases and J by 7 bases. This chain's CDR3 is CASSHLRGTDEAFF. In DNA, the CDR3 is TGCGCCAGCAGCCACCTCAGGGGGACAGATGAAGCTTTCTTT.

The J gene is TRBJ2-6, the V gene TRBV19, with D perhaps TRBD1 (7 bases). Between the trimmed V and J ends, which lost 8 bases and 2 bases, there was a span of 16 bases. Germline V CDR1 and CDR2: LNHDA, SQIVND (reference sequence). This CDR3 has 16 amino acids. Written as DNA, the CDR3 is TGTGCCAGTCTGGGGCAGGGGGGCCCTGGGGCCAACGTCCTGACTTTC. Its protein product is CASLGQGGPGANVLTF.

This chain connects TRBV4-1 to TRBJ2-1; 8 bases match TRBD2. The CDR3 contains 13 residues. V shed 8 bases, J shed 4 bases, and the junction held 4 bases outside the gene matches. Germline V gene data show CDR1 as MGHRA and CDR2 as YSYEKL. DNA for the CDR3: TGCGCCAGCGGACTAGCTCCTTACAATGAGCAGTTCTTC. Its translation: CASGLAPYNEQFF.

The CDR3 nucleotides read TGTGCCAGTAGTATAGAGGCGGGATGGCAGGGCGGACAGCCCCAGCATTTT. Amino acid sequence: CASSIEAGWQGGQPQHF. V is TRBV19 and J is TRBJ1-5, with a weak D call TRBD1 (5 bases). The germline CDR1 and CDR2 sequences are LNHDA and SQIVND (reference sequence). The CDR3 consists of 17 residues. V was cut by 0 bases and J by 7 bases, with 19 bases left in between.

The chain couples TRBV25-1 to TRBJ2-2; D is possibly TRBD2 (5 bases). There are 13 residues in the CDR3. With 5 bases removed from V and 3 bases from J, the gap between germline ends came to 7 bases. Looked up from germline, CDR1 is MGHDK and CDR2 is SYGVNS. The CDR3 DNA reads TGTGCCAGCAGTAGGCGGGACACCGGGGAGCTGTTTTTT. Translated, it gives CASSRRDTGELFF.

This rearrangement joins TRBV7-3 to TRBJ2-5; 7 bases fit TRBD2. The CDR3 is made up of 16 amino acids. J was trimmed by 2 bases and V by 1 base; bases with no gene match: 7. Looked up from germline, CDR1 is SGHTA and CDR2 is FQGTGA. In DNA form, the CDR3 reads TGTGCCAGCAGCTTAATTGGGGGGGTATGGCAAGAGACCCAGTACTTC. Translating it yields CASSLIGGVWQETQYF.

V is TRBV10-1 and J is TRBJ2-7; D possibly corresponds to TRBD1 (6 bases). The CDR3 is 14 amino acids. Deletions cut 4 bases from V and 7 bases from J, with 17 bases between. Germline V gene data show CDR1 as WNHNN and CDR2 as SYGVQD (reference sequence). CDR3 sequence reads: CASSGDRPYEEQYV. In DNA, the CDR3 is TGCGCCAGCAGTGGCGACAGGCCCTACGAAGAGCAGTACGTC.

The rearrangement uses TRBV7-2 and TRBJ2-1; TRBD2 aligns across 8 bases. J lost 9 bases, V lost 4 bases, and 11 bases had no gene match. Germline CDR1 is SGHTA and CDR2 is FQGNSA. The CDR3 is 15 residues long. CDR3 loop: CASSSLSSGNTEQFF. For the CDR3, the DNA is TGTGCCAGCAGCTCCCTGAGTAGCGGGAATACTGAGCAGTTCTTC.

The rearrangement joins TRBV9 to TRBJ2-1; 11 bases map to TRBD2. This CDR3 contains 14 residues. V dropped 3 bases and J dropped 8; count of bases not matched to a gene: 4. Germline CDR1 and CDR2: SGDLS and YYNGEE. The DNA of the CDR3 is TGTGCCAGCAGCGGGACTAGCGGGTCGGATGAGCAGTTCTTC. It yields the protein CASSGTSGSDEQFF.

This chain uses TRBV9 with TRBJ2-3; 7 bases are shared with TRBD1. CDR1 is SGDLS, CDR2 YYNGEE, per germline. This CDR3 region has 15 residues. V lost 5 bases, J lost 1 base, and 7 bases stayed unmatched. In nucleotides, the CDR3 is TGTGCCAGCAGTAGAAGGGGGCAGGGCACAGATACGCAGTATTTT. The encoded protein is CASSRRGQGTDTQYF.

The CDR3 region is CASSPPGGGRGTQYF. In nucleotides, the CDR3 is TGTGCCAGCAGCCCTCCGGGGGGCGGGAGAGGTACGCAGTATTTT. The rearrangement uses TRBV21-1 and TRBJ2-3; TRBD2 was called by the table and not checked on the DNA. TRBV21-1 is noted as a pseudogene. The CDR3 extends over 15 amino acids.

The gene calls are TRBV24-1 and TRBJ2-3, with a weak D call TRBD2 (6 bases). The CDR3 is made up of 15 amino acids. CDR1 is KGHDR, CDR2 SFDVKD, per germline. With 6 bases removed from V and 2 bases from J, the gap between germline ends came to 14 bases. This chain's CDR3 is CATSMASDSTDTQYF. The CDR3, as DNA: TGTGCCACCAGTATGGCTAGCGACTCCACAGATACGCAGTATTTT.

The CDR3 loop is CASSREGSHYNEQFF. The CDR3, as DNA: TGTGCCAGCAGTCGAGAGGGCTCCCACTACAATGAGCAGTTCTTC. The J gene is TRBJ2-1, the V gene TRBV2; D may be TRBD2 (5 bases). The CDR3 is 15 amino acids. V lost 5 bases to trimming and J lost 3 bases, with 14 bases between them. Germline CDR1 SNHLY, CDR2 FYNNEI. The full variable domain, with the rest looked up from reference TRBV2 and TRBJ2-1, is EPEVTQTPSHQVTQMGQEVILRCVPISNHLYFYWYRQILGQKVEFLVSFYNNEISEKSEIFDDQFSVERPDGSNFTLKIRSTKLEDSAMYFCASSREGSHYNEQFFGPGTRLTVL.

The chain employs TRBV3-1 (or the pseudogene TRBV3-2) and TRBJ1-2; tentatively, D is TRBD1 (5 bases). CDR1 and CDR2 (germline): LGHDT, YNNKEL (reference sequence). Trimming removed 6 bases from V and 3 bases from J, with 20 bases in between. This CDR3 comprises 16 residues. The CDR3, as DNA: TGTGCCAGCAGTGAGATGCGGGGGGATTGGGACTATGGCTACACCTTC. The encoded protein is CASSEMRGDWDYGYTF.

The chain is built from TRBV12-5 and TRBJ1-1, with D perhaps TRBD1 (5 bases). The germline CDR1 and CDR2 sequences are LGHNT and FRNRAP. Trimming stripped 6 bases from V and 5 bases from J, with 16 bases between. This CDR3 is built from 14 residues. The CDR3, as DNA: TGTGCTAGTGGGTACGCAGGGCCACGGACTGAAGCTTTCTTT. Protein product: CASGYAGPRTEAFF.

This chain links TRBV6-1 with TRBJ2-5; TRBD1 agrees at 7 bases. V shed 2 bases and J 2 bases; nucleotides not matched to a gene: 5. This CDR3 is built from 15 residues. The germline gives CDR1 MNHNS, CDR2 SASEGT. CDR3 coding DNA: TGTGCCAGCAGTGAACTCCTGACAGGGCAAGAGACCCAGTACTTC. Amino acid sequence: CASSELLTGQETQYF.

The rearrangement uses TRBV6-5 and TRBJ2-7, with D maybe TRBD1 (5 bases). CDR3 length: 12 residues. V shed 7 bases and J shed 4 bases, with 11 bases lying between them. Germline V gene data show CDR1 as MNHEY and CDR2 as SVGAGI. The CDR3 DNA sequence: TGTGCCAGCAAGGAAGACAGTTACGAGCAGTACTTC. Translating gives CASKEDSYEQYF.